This passage covers 4 T cell receptor beta chains from one sample sequenced in a study of Ad26.COV2.S vaccination and SARS-CoV-2 variants (dated by TCRdb to the early 2020s). Libraries were built with the immunoSEQ multiplex PCR assay. This is the immuneACCESS table as TCRdb keeps it, with only in-frame sequences that have V and J called. A part of the clones is gone; compared with another copy, unresolved V genes explain less than half, and the rest is unexplained. This sample lists some 390,000 clones; approximately 90% were detected once. Under 2% of the sample is held by the ten biggest clonotypes. In light of the paper, this sample's treatment or condition label describes: 15 to 20 received Ad26.COV2.S at low or high dose, single or two shots; about 5 received placebo; per-sample allocation not given. Repertoires of vaccine and placebo recipients were sequenced from samples taken on day 63 after the first injection.

The sample in question was peripheral blood, obtained in a trial of Ad26.COV2.S vaccine versus placebo. Receptor source: a person between 18 and 65 years old who received the Ad26.COV2.S COVID-19 vaccine or a placebo.

The chain carries TRBV5-4 and TRBJ2-2; 11 bases match TRBD2. This CDR3 has 15 amino acids. The trim removed 4 bases at V and 5 bases at J, leaving 4 bases unmatched. The V gene's germline CDR1 is SGHNT and CDR2 YYREEE (reference sequence). The CDR3 is CASSPGLAETGELFF. In DNA, the CDR3 is TGTGCCAGCAGCCCGGGACTAGCGGAGACCGGGGAGCTGTTTTTT.

The chain uses TRBV28 and TRBJ1-4; no definite D call. Germline V lookup: CDR1 MDHEN, CDR2 SYDVKM. The CDR3 extends over 14 amino acids. V dropped 2 bases and J dropped 0 bases, with 4 bases sitting between them. This chain's CDR3 is CASSLGATNEKLFF. The CDR3 DNA sequence: TGTGCCAGCAGTTTAGGGGCAACTAATGAAAAACTGTTTTTT.

The chain links TRBV5-1 to TRBJ1-1; a possible D gene is TRBD1 (5 bases). V gave up 2 bases and J gave up 0 bases, with 8 bases separating them. The CDR3 loop spans 14 amino acids. Germline loops: CDR1 SGHRS, CDR2 YFSETQ. CDR3 in DNA: TGCGCCAGCAGCTTCGACAGACTGAACACTGAAGCTTTCTTT. Its translation: CASSFDRLNTEAFF.

The chain links TRBV3-1 (or the pseudogene TRBV3-2) to TRBJ2-1; 10 nucleotides match TRBD2. The CDR3 covers 16 residues. The trim removed 8 bases at V and 9 bases at J, leaving 16 bases unmatched. The V gene's germline CDR1 is LGHDT and CDR2 YNNKEL (reference sequence). The CDR3 protein is CASHFGTSGNFREQFF. DNA of the CDR3: TGTGCCAGCCACTTCGGAACTAGCGGGAACTTCCGTGAGCAGTTCTTC.